This TCR beta chain emerged from a study of cytomegalovirus exposure and HLA in healthy donors (TCRdb year 2017). For context, the study as a whole: An earlier analysis of roughly 500 of the donors reported 250 to 300 Gb of sequence data and 117 million unique TCR beta sequences from about 179 million T cells. An early release covering 550 to 700 HLA-typed donors comprised about 290 gigabases of sequencing data and roughly 85 million unique TCR sequences. The genetic ancestry cluster associated with self-reported Caucasian donors included about 84% of the 398 genotyped donors. The study aimed to test whether signatures of past pathogen exposure could be identified by cataloging public T cell receptors. Using immunosequencing, the study profiled T cell repertoires from 500 to 800 subjects and related those repertoires to cytomegalovirus serostatus. In addition to the first cohort of around 670 subjects, a separate validation cohort of approximately 130 different subjects was used. To predict cytomegalovirus infection status, the study combined high-throughput TCR immunosequencing, statistical association of individual TCRs with disease status, and machine learning. In a later analysis, previously published TCR beta repertoires from about 670 donors were re-analyzed and high-resolution HLA genotyping was added so that TCR occurrence patterns could be studied. The later analysis used no new phenotypic data to find candidate immune exposures, relying instead on TCR beta sequences and their occurrence across donors. In an earlier analysis of roughly 580 of the donors, high-throughput TCR beta sequencing was used to judge whether each TCR beta V gene segment behaved as functional or pseudogenic. Alongside the repertoire data, information on donor age, sex, ethnicity and CMV serostatus was compiled. In a later genetic analysis, genome-wide SNP genotypes for about 55% of the 666 donors were used, and that subset was treated as a discovery cohort. Every repertoire in the discovery cohort had been generated on one and the same sequencing platform. HLA typing included class I and class II loci at four-digit resolution. Typing coverage varied by locus: about 620-630 donors for A, B, C, DRB1 and DQB1; roughly 500 for DQA1; more than 600 for DPA1; approximately 470 for DPB1. Because of strong linkage in the cohort, four or five DR-DQ haplotypes were treated as single units for association and clustering. On average, approximately 250,000 unique TCR beta nucleotide sequences were sequenced per donor among 398 genotyped donors of the cohort, with around 19% of those sequences being non-productive.

Study-wide findings and limitations: A later genetic analysis reported fewer N-insertions in productive TCRs among donors in an Asian-associated ancestry cluster than the approximately 700-donor mean. Because HLA typing was missing for some donors at each locus, association tests included only the typed subset. Most TCR sequences were seen in very few donors, while some public TCRs were found in many individuals. CMV serostatus was the only immune exposure information available for the cohort. According to the authors, the approach could potentially be generalized to other disease states and immunological phenotypes. Broadly in line with IMGT annotations, most TCR beta V segments showed up in productive rearrangements about 87% or about 30% of the time in an earlier analysis of 587 of the donors. A later analysis found that HLA-associated TCR beta chains were more clonally expanded and had lower generation probabilities than equally common non-associated chains. A group of highly shared sequence variants was considered likely to be a technical artifact of the sequencing pipeline. V-gene and J-gene trimming of TCR beta chains was associated with a missense DCLRE1C variant in a later genetic analysis, and the association was replicated in an independent cohort. Roughly uniform sequencing depth across donors was assumed in presence/absence analyses, although this assumption may not hold. A total of 150 to 200 TCR beta chains were listed by the study as associated with cytomegalovirus. Specific HLA alleles were associated with 16,951 TCR beta sequences at a false discovery rate of 0.05 in a later analysis. Assigning TCR associations to individual alleles was difficult when HLA alleles, especially DR and DQ, strongly co-occurred. Linkage disequilibrium might explain the correlated functional status among segregating V segments, but an unknown experimental factor could not be ruled out. A further reported finding was that TCR beta sequences accurately predicted the HLA-A and HLA-B alleles for most subjects in the first cohort. A later analysis found that TCR association rates varied across HLA loci, with DRB1 alleles showing the most associated TCRs and HLA-C alleles the fewest. Because counts were too low, roughly 18 rarely observed V segments, including chromosome 9 orphons, were left out of the earlier analysis of 500 to 650 of the donors. A later analysis found that most CMV-associated TCR beta chains appeared HLA-restricted, with HLA associations seemingly driven largely by CMV exposure. The 87-base-pair reads could not distinguish some IMGT-functional V segments, including TRBV6-2 and TRBV6-3, so those segments were excluded. Only TCR beta chains were sequenced in this cohort, and the absence of alpha or paired-chain data limited detectable features. According to a later analysis, parvovirus B19, influenza, CMV and Epstein-Barr virus appeared linked to several top co-occurrence clusters. In vitro tests confirmed that a few of the cytomegalovirus-associated TCR beta chains recognize cytomegalovirus antigens. The classifier was reported to diagnose cytomegalovirus status with high specificity and sensitivity in both the original and validation cohorts.

The cohort comprised fewer than 750 healthy bone marrow donors. All cohort members were sampled while nominally healthy, although unrecorded immune exposures were likely present. The donor tested CMV seropositive, placing the donor among the 310 or so seropositive members of the cohort. A peripheral blood sample was collected from each donor, and TCR beta sequencing was performed on peripheral blood mononuclear cells. The Qiagen DNeasy Blood Extraction Kit was used to extract genomic DNA from the blood cell samples. Library generation was performed with the immunoSEQ multiplex PCR assay. For the multiplex PCR, a mixture combining 60 forward primers for TCR Vbeta segments and 13 reverse primers for TCR Jbeta segments was used. A multiplex PCR assay on genomic DNA amplified the CDR3 region of rearranged TCR beta genes. On the Illumina HiSeq System, the amplified TCR beta libraries were sequenced as 87-base-pair reads. The study's own analysis went as follows. In a later analysis, roughly 80 million unique TCR beta chains were counted across the approximately 640 repertoires, and approximately 9.9 million of these chains were shared by at least two donors. Raw reads were error-corrected and collapsed into unique sequences with a nearest-neighbor algorithm that merged closely related sequences to remove PCR and sequencing errors. CDR3 sequences were aligned to IMGT reference sequences to assign V, D and J gene segments. Each retained sequence needed at least a six-nucleotide match to both a V gene segment and a J gene segment. Rearrangements were called productive when the CDR3 lacked stop codons and stayed in frame with V and J; all others were non-productive. Following IMGT convention, CDR3 was defined as the stretch from the second conserved V-encoded cysteine to the conserved J-encoded phenylalanine. The earlier analysis of a few hundred of the donors excluded any sequence lacking an unambiguous match to a single V gene segment. In an earlier analysis of around 590 of the donors, a V segment was called functional when productive rearrangements were above 56.7%, and segregating when the standard deviation between donors exceeded 5%. To diagnose cytomegalovirus status from the catalog of TCR beta chain sequences, a statistical classification framework was built. A later analysis assigned V and J genes by comparing TCR nucleotide sequences with IMGT/GENE-DB human TR gene sequences. Using the TCRdist pipeline, a later analysis assigned CDR3 sequences along with most-parsimonious VDJ recombination scenarios. A later analysis defined each TCR beta chain by its CDR3 amino acid sequence plus V-gene family, and excluded reads lacking a unique V-gene family. A later analysis removed 500 to 600 highly shared, low-generation-probability nucleotide sequences to deal with suspected cross-contamination and a sequencing artifact. For each public chain, a later analysis derived a clonal expansion index from normalized ranks of inferred template counts within each repertoire. A later analysis computed generation probabilities with a VDJ recombination model fitted to out-of-frame rearrangements, and checked the results against IGoR. In a later analysis, hypergeometric tests were used to score TCR-TCR, TCR-HLA and TCR-CMV co-occurrence, with a repertoire-size bias correction applied to TCR pairs. To estimate false discovery rates, a later analysis permuted the HLA or CMV assignments 20 times. A later analysis grouped co-occurring TCRs with DBSCAN, adding TCRdist sequence similarity when clustering within HLA-allele-positive subsets. Repertoires with fewer than 30,000 or more than 120,000 public chains were left out of co-occurrence clustering, as were five repertoires with anomalous nucleotide sharing. This immuneACCESS table, as held by TCRdb, lists in-frame sequences with V and J called but not all clones. Of the missing ones, under half trace to an unresolved V gene in checked studies; the others have no known cause. The DNA gave D and trimming, while V, J and clone size come from that table. The sample table lists about 240,000 clones, around 81% of them with a count of one. Jointly, the top ten make up almost 8% of the sample.

Relative to germline, V is 1 base shorter and J is 2 bases shorter, with 14 bases between their ends. From the cysteine through the phenylalanine, the CDR3 covers 16 amino acids. Solely the CDR3 DNA is kept, with 48 bases framed from the first base. CDR1 and CDR2 (KGHSH, LQKENI) derive from the germline V gene. Regarding this clone: It has no known antigen specificity. One base away there is no much larger clone; base qualities are not given.

This receptor was identified in a woman aged 55-75 years in good health and CMV-seropositive. The sequence links TRBV18 to TRBJ2-5; no D gene can be assigned with confidence. The sample was PBMCs. CDR3 protein: CASSPLAAGTQETQYF. The bases are TGTGCCAGCTCACCACTGGCGGCCGGAACTCAAGAGACCCAGTACTTC. Joined to the reference TRBV18 and TRBJ2-5 proteins, this CDR3 gives the full variable domain: NAGVMQNPRHLVRRRGQEARLRCSPMKGHSHVYWYRQLPEEGLKFMVYLQKENIIDESGMPKERFSAEFPKEGPSILRIQQVVRGDSAAYFCASSPLAAGTQETQYFGPGTRLLVL.